The present entry profiles one TCR beta chain with its context. Its cognate antigen has yet to be identified. No clone much larger than this one lies a single base away; base qualities are absent. The CDR3 regions of human TCRbeta chains were analyzed by immunosequencing. The original methods were these. TCRs in the repertoires were matched against a reference library of SARS-CoV-2-specific TCRs that had been generated with the MIRA antigen-specificity platform. Breadth meant the fraction of unique TCRs that were SARS-CoV-2-associated, whereas depth meant the fraction of total T cells that were SARS-CoV-2-associated. Using the MIRA data, each spike-specific TCR was mapped to the spike region that the TCR reacts to and placed in a CD4 or CD8 class. Log10-transformed breadth and depth values were compared by one-way ANOVA with Sidak's multiple comparisons tests. TCRdb limited this immuneACCESS table to in-frame rearrangements with V and J called. A share of clones is missing; checked studies link under half to unresolved V genes, and the rest is unexplained. That table gives V, J and clone size, and the DNA gave D and trimming. The sample table holds approximately 140,000 clones, of which approximately 90% were seen once. Together, the top ten hold just over 5.5% of the sample.

Per the publication, the time point label means: baseline before first vaccination. Samples from vaccinated people were obtained from the UK trials COV001 and COV002, which included a single-blind randomized controlled phase 2/3 trial of AZD1222 (ChAdOx1 nCoV-19) in healthy adults. Trial participant PBMC samples were collected at day 0 and day 28 after the second dose for TCRbeta chain sequencing. The data were taken from a study of T cell responses to AZD1222 COVID-19 vaccine (dated by TCRdb to the early 2020s). For the wider study: AZD1222 recipients whose second dose came at about 4 weeks and those whose second dose came at about 12 weeks were combined into one group, since spike-specific TCR depth and breadth did not differ between the two schedules. Trial participants were enrolled into age subgroups of 18-55, 56-69 and 70-plus years, which contained approximately 150, 28 and 58 TCR-sequenced participants, respectively. TCR sequencing was performed for roughly 240 trial participants, of whom roughly 200 were given two doses of AZD1222 and around 25 were given two doses of MenACWY control vaccine.

Taken from the germline V gene, the CDR1 and CDR2 loops are MNHEY and SVGEGT. There are 14 amino acids in the CDR3, from cysteine to phenylalanine inclusive. Left in the record is the CDR3 DNA by itself, 42 bases read in frame from the first base. Unmatched junction bases come to 7, with V trimmed by 6 bases and J by 5 bases. General conclusions and limits of the study: Participants were mostly white British and included more females than males, and it was suggested by the authors that clonal diversity may have been underestimated. Nearly half of unique spike-specific TCRs reportedly recognized epitopes outside regions mutated in the B.1.351 and B.1.1.7 variants. In the small 56-69-year group, the increase in depth fell short of significance, most likely because of low power. Spike-specific TCR breadth and depth rose significantly after two AZD1222 doses compared with day 0 and with MenACWY recipients. No day 14 peak-response samples were available, so repertoires were characterized only after the peak T cell response. The vaccine-associated CD4 TCRs covered the entire spike protein, and the dominant responses fell in regions 160-218 and 743-854. Conclusions about previously exposed vaccinees are limited because only 6 or 7 AZD1222 recipients were SARS-CoV-2 seropositive at baseline.

Sequencing used peripheral blood, obtained on day 0 of AZD1222 vaccination. This receptor was obtained from an adult in good health. This receptor chain uses TRBV6-2 or TRBV6-3 and TRBJ2-4; the central 7 bases match TRBD2. CDR3 reads: CASSLWGGENIQYF. DNA sequence: TGTGCCAGCAGCCTTTGGGGGGGAGAAAACATTCAGTACTTC.